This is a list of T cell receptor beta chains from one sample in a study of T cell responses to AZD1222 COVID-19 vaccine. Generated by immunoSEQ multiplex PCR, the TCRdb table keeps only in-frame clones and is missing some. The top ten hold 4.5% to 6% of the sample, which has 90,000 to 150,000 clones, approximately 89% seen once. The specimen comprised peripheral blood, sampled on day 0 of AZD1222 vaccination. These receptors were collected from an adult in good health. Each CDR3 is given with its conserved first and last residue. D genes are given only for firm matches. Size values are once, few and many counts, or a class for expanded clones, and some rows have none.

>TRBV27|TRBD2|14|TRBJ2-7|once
TGTGCCAGCAGTTTCTCGCGGGGGGCCTACGAGCAGTACTTC
CASSFSRGAYEQYF
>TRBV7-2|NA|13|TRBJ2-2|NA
TGTGCCAGCAGCAAGAGGACCAATGGGGAGCTGTTTTTT
CASSKRTNGELFF
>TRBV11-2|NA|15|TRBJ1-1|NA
TGTGCCAGCAGCTTAGGGGGCGGAGGGCGCACTGAAGCTTTCTTT
CASSLGGGGRTEAFF
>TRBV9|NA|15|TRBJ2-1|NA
TGTGCCAGCAGCGTAGGCGCGAGCACCTACAATGAGCAGTTCTTC
CASSVGASTYNEQFF
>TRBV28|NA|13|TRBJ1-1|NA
TGTGCCAGCAGTTCGGTAGGGACCCCCGAAGCTTTCTTT
CASSSVGTPEAFF
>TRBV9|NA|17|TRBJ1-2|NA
TGTGCCAGCAACGACATAGTTAAGGCTCTAGCTAACTATGGCTACACCTTC
CASNDIVKALANYGYTF
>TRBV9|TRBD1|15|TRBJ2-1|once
TGTGCCAGCAGCGTACGGGGGACAGGTTACAATGAGCAGTTCTTC
CASSVRGTGYNEQFF
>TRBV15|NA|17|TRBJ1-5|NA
TGTGCCACCAGCAGAGATTGGCGATTAGGAGGGAATCAGCCCCAGCATTTT
CATSRDWRLGGNQPQHF
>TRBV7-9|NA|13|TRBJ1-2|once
TGTGCCAATACGGACTCCCAGAACTATGGCTACACCTTC
CANTDSQNYGYTF
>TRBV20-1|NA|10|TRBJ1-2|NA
TGCAGTGCTAAGGGTCGTGGCTACACCTTC
CSAKGRGYTF
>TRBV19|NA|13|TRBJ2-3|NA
TGTGCCAGTAAAGGGATCGGCACAGATACGCAGTATTTT
CASKGIGTDTQYF